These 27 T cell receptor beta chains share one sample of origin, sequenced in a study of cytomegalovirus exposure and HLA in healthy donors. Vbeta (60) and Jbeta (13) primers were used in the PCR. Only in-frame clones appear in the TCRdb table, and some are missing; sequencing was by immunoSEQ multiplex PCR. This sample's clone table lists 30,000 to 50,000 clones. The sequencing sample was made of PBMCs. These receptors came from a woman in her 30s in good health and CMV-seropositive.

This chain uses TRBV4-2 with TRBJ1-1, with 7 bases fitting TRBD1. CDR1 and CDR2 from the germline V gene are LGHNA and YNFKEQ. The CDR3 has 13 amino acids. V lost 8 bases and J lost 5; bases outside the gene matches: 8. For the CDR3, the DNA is TGTGCCAGCCTGGCAGGGGGGCGAACTGAAGCTTTCTTT. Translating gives CASLAGGRTEAFF.

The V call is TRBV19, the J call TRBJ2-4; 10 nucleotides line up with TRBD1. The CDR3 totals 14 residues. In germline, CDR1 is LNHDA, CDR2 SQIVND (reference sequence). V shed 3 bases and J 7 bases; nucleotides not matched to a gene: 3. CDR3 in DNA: TGTGCCAGTAGTATGGGACAGGGGTGGAACATTCAGTACTTC. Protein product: CASSMGQGWNIQYF.

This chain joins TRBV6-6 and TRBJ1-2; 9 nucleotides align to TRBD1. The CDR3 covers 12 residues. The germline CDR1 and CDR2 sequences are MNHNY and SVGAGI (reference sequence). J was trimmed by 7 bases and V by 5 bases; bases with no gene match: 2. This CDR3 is CASSKQGAGYTF. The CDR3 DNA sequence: TGTGCCAGCAGTAAACAGGGGGCTGGCTACACCTTC.

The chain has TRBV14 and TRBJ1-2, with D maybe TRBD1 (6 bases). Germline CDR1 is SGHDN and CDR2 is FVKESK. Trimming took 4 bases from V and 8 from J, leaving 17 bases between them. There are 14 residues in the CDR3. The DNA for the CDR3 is TGTGCCAGCAGCCCTATAACTGGACAGATGGGCTACACCTTC. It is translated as CASSPITGQMGYTF.

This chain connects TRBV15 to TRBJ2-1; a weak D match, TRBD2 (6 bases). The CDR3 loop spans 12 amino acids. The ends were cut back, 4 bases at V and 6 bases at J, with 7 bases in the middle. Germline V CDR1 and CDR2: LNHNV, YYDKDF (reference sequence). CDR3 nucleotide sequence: TGTGCCACCAGCACCGGGGGCAATGAGCAGTTCTTC. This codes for CATSTGGNEQFF.

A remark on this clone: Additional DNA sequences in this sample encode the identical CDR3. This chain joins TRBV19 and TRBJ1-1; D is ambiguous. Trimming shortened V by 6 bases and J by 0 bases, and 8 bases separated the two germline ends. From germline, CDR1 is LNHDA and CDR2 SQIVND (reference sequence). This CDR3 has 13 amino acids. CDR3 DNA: TGTGCCAGTAGCCCTTACATGAACACTGAAGCTTTCTTT. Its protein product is CASSPYMNTEAFF.

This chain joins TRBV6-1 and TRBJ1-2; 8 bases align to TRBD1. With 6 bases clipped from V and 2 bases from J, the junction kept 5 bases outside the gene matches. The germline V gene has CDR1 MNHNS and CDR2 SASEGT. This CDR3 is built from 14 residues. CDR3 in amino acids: CASRTDRGNYGYTF. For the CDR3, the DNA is TGTGCCAGCAGGACAGACAGGGGAAACTATGGCTACACCTTC.

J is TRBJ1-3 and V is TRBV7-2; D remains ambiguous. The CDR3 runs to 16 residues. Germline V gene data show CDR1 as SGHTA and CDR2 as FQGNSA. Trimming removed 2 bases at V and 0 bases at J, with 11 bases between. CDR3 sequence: CASSLMAEGSGNTIYF. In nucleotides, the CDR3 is TGTGCCAGCAGCTTAATGGCGGAAGGCTCTGGAAACACCATATATTTT.

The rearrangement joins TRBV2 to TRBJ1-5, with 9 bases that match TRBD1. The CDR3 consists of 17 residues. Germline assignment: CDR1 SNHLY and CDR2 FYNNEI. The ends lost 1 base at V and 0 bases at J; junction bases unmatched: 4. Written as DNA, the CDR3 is TGTGCCAGCAGTGAAGGGACAGGGGCTTATAGCAATCAGCCCCAGCATTTT. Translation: CASSEGTGAYSNQPQHF.

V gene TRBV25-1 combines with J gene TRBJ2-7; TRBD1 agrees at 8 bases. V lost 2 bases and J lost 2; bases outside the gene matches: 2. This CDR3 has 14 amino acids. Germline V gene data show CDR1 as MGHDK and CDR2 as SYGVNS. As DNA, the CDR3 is TGTGCCAGCAGTGAAGGGACAGGAGCCTACGAGCAGTACTTC. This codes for CASSEGTGAYEQYF.

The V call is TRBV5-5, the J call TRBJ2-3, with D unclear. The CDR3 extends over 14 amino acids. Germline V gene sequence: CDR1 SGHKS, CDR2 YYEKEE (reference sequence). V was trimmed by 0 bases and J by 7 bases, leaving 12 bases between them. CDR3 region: CASSLDPLSYTQYF. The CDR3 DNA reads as TGTGCCAGCAGCTTGGATCCCCTCTCTTATACGCAGTATTTT. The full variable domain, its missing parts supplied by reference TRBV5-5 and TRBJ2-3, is DAGVTQSPTHLIKTRGQQVTLRCSPISGHKSVSWYQQVLGQGPQFIFQYYEKEERGRGNFPDRFSARQFPNYSSELNVNALLLGDSALYLCASSLDPLSYTQYFGPGTRLTVL.

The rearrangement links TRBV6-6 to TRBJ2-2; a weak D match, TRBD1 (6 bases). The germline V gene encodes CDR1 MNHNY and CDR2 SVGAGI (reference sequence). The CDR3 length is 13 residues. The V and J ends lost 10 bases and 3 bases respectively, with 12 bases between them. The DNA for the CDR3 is TGTGCCACCCGCAGGGGTGACACCGGGGAGCTGTTTTTT. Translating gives CATRRGDTGELFF.

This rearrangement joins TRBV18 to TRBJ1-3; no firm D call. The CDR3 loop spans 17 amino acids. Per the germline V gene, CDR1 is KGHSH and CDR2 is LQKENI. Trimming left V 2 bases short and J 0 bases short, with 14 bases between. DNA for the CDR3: TGTGCCAGCTCACCAGTGACGGTTTCGGGCTCTGGAAACACCATATATTTT. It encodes CASSPVTVSGSGNTIYF.

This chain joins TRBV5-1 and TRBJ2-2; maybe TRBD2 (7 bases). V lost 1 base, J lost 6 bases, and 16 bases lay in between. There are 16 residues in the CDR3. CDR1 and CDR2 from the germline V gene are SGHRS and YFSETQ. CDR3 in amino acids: CASSLSMGGRAGELFF. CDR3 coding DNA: TGCGCCAGCAGCTTGTCAATGGGGGGGCGTGCCGGGGAGCTGTTTTTT.

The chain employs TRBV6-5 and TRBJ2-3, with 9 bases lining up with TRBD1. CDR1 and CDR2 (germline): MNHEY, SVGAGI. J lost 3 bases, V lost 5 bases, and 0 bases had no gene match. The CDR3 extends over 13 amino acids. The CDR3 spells CASSGQGTDTQYF. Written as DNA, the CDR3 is TGTGCCAGCAGTGGACAGGGGACAGATACGCAGTATTTT.

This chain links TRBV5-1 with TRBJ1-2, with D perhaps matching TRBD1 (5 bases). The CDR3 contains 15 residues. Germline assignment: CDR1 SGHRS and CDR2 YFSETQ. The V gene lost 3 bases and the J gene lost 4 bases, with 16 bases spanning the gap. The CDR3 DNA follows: TGCGCCAGCAGCTCTAGACAGACAAATACCTATGGCTACACCTTC. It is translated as CASSSRQTNTYGYTF.

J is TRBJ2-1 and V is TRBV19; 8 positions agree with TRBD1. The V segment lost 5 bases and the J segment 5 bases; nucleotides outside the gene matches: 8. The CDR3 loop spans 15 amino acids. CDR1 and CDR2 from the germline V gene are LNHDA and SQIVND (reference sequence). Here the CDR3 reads CASSDDRGPDNEQFF. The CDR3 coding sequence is TGTGCCAGTAGTGATGACAGGGGCCCGGACAATGAGCAGTTCTTC.

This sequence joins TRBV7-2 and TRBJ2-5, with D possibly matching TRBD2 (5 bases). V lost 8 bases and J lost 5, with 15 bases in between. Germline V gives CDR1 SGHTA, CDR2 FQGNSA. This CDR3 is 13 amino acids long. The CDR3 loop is CASSRAGGETQYF. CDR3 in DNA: TGTGCCAGCTCCCGGGCGGGTGGGGAGACCCAGTACTTC.

The CDR3 bases are TGTGCCAGCAGCCATATTCCGGGACAGGGTTTCCACGAGCAGTACTTC. Translation gives CASSHIPGQGFHEQYF. The chain is built from TRBV4-2 and TRBJ2-7; 9 nucleotides align to TRBD1. V lost 3 bases and J lost 5; bases outside the gene matches: 11. The V gene's germline CDR1 is LGHNA and CDR2 YNFKEQ. The CDR3 consists of 16 residues.

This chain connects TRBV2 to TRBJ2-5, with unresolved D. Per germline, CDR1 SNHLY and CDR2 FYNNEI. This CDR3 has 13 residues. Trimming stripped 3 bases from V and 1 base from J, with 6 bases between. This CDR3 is CASSESVQETQYF. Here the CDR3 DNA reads TGTGCCAGCAGTGAGTCAGTCCAAGAGACCCAGTACTTC.

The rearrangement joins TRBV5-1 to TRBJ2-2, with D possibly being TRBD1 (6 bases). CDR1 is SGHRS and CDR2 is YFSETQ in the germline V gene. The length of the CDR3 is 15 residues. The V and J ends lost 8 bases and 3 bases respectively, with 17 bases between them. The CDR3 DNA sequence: TGCGCCAGTCAGCTTGGGGGCAGCTACACCGGGGAGCTGTTTTTT. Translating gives CASQLGGSYTGELFF.

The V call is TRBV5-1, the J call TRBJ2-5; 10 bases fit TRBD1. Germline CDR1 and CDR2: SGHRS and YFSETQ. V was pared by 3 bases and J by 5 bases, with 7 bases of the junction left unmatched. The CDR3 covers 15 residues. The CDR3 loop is CASSSGTGAVETQYF. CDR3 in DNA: TGCGCCAGCAGCTCGGGGACAGGGGCGGTGGAGACCCAGTACTTC.

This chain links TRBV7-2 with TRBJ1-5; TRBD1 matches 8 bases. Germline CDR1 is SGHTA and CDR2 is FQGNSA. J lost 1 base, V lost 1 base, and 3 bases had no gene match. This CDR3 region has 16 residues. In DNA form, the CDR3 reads TGTGCCAGCAGCTTAGAACAGGGGGTAAGCAATCAGCCCCAGCATTTT. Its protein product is CASSLEQGVSNQPQHF.

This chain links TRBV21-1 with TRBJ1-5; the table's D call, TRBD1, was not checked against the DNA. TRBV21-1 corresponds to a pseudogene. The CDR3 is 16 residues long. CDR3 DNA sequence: TGTGCCAGCAACAAGGTTAGACAGGGTCTGGATCAGCCCCAGCATTTT. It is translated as CASNKVRQGLDQPQHF.

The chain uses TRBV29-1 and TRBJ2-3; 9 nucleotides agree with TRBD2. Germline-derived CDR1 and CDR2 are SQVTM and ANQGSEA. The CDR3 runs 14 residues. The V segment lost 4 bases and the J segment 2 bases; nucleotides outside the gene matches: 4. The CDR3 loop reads CSVAAGGATDTQYF. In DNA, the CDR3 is TGCAGCGTTGCAGCGGGGGGCGCCACAGATACGCAGTATTTT.

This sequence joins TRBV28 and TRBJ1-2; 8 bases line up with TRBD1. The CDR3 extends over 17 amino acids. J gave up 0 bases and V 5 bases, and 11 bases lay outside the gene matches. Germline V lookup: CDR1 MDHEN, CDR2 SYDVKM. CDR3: CASSPPQGGRANYGYTF. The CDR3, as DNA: TGTGCCAGCAGTCCCCCACAGGGGGGAAGGGCTAACTATGGCTACACCTTC.

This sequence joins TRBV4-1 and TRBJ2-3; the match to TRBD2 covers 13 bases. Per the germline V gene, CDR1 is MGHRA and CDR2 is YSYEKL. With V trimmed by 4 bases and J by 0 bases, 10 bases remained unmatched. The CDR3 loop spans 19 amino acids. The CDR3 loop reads CASSPTGLAGDYSTDTQYF. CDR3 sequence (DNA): TGCGCCAGCAGCCCGACCGGACTAGCGGGGGACTATAGCACAGATACGCAGTATTTT.